One sample yielded the 19 T cell receptor beta chains listed below, sequenced in a study of T cells after yellow fever vaccination (dated by TCRdb to between 2017 and 2020). The treatment or condition label, read with the paper, signifies: live attenuated yellow fever vaccine strain. The library was obtained by 5' RACE. The run used an Illumina HiSeq 2500. Clones were called with MiXCR by TCRdb after fastp trimmed the public reads at Q25, and only in-frame beta chains were retained. When rows share a CDR3 protein, they turn into one entry using the most common DNA and genes. Present in this sample are hundreds of thousands of distinct CDR3 sequences, roughly 6.2% of which were seen just once. Of the sample, roughly 15% is held by the ten largest clones. The sample consisted of PBMCs, taken 5 days after the yellow fever booster vaccination. The receptors derive from a man aged 25 to 40 who received the YFV17D yellow fever vaccine.

Points on this clonotype: It may be a read error: a sequence one base away is much more abundant. The chain uses TRBV7-2 and TRBJ1-5, with D unresolved. The CDR3 sequence is 13 residues long. Germline V lookup: CDR1 SGHTA, CDR2 FQGNSA. The CDR3 DNA reads TGTGGCAGCAGCTTAATGATGCATCAGCCCCAGCATTTT. Translating it yields CGSSLMMHQPQHF.

This rearrangement joins TRBV5-4 to TRBJ1-2; D is possibly TRBD1 (6 bases). The germline V gene encodes CDR1 SGHNT and CDR2 YYREEE (reference sequence). The V gene lost 3 bases and the J gene lost 2 bases, with 14 bases spanning the gap. CDR3 length equals 15 residues. The CDR3 sequence is CASSSPDRINYGYTF. For the CDR3, the DNA is TGTGCCAGCAGCTCCCCGGACAGAATAAACTATGGCTACACCTTC.

This clonotype has at least ten counts. The chain couples TRBV5-6 to TRBJ2-7, with unresolved D. This CDR3 spans 13 amino acids. Trimming pared 2 bases from V and 2 bases from J, leaving 8 bases between. The germline V gene encodes CDR1 SGHDT and CDR2 YYEEEE. CDR3 sequence (DNA): TGTGCCAGCAGCTTAATCTATGCCTACGAGCAGTACTTC. It yields the protein CASSLIYAYEQYF.

The rearrangement joins TRBV12-3 or TRBV12-4 to TRBJ2-7; 7 bases match TRBD1. CDR3 length: 16 amino acids. Trimming removed 5 bases from V and 3 bases from J; junction bases left unmatched: 13. In DNA form, the CDR3 reads TGTGCCAGCAGTCCAAGCCGGGACAGAGGTTTCTACGAGCAGTACTTC. Translation gives CASSPSRDRGFYEQYF.

This clonotype has a count of ten or more. This sequence joins TRBV6-5 and TRBJ2-3, with 7 bases identical to TRBD2. Germline assignment: CDR1 MNHEY and CDR2 SVGAGI. The ends lost 2 bases at V and 2 bases at J; junction bases unmatched: 1. The CDR3 spans 14 residues. The CDR3 nucleotides read TGTGCCAGCAGTTACACTAGCGACACAGATACGCAGTATTTT. It codes for CASSYTSDTDTQYF.

V is TRBV30 and J is TRBJ2-1; D is possibly TRBD2 (7 bases). Trimming took 4 bases from V and 5 from J, leaving 18 bases between them. The CDR3 spans 15 residues. The germline V gene has CDR1 GTSNPN and CDR2 SVGIG (reference sequence). The CDR3 DNA is TGTGCCTGGAAGATAAAGGGGGGGTTTAACAATGAGCAGTTCTTC. Amino acids: CAWKIKGGFNNEQFF. The full variable domain, in which reference TRBV30 and TRBJ2-1 provide the parts outside the CDR3, is SQTIHQWPATLVQPVGSPLSLECTVEGTSNPNLYWYRQAAGRGLQLLFYSVGIGQISSEVPQNLSASRPQDRQFILSSKKLLLSDSGFYLCAWKIKGGFNNEQFFGPGTRLTVL.

This clonotype was seen ten or more times. V and J are TRBV19 and TRBJ2-1, with 7 bases that match TRBD1. Germline CDR1 and CDR2: LNHDA and SQIVND (reference sequence). Unmatched junction bases numbered 10, after V lost 10 bases and J lost 4 bases. CDR3 length: 14 amino acids. Written as DNA, the CDR3 is TGTGCCACCAAGATGGACAGGCCATACAATGAGCAGTTCTTC. Protein sequence: CATKMDRPYNEQFF.

This clonotype was observed a handful of times. The chain uses TRBV5-1 and TRBJ1-2; 8 bases are shared with TRBD1. The CDR3 has 17 amino acids. With 0 bases clipped from V and 4 bases from J, the junction kept 11 bases outside the gene matches. Per the germline V gene, CDR1 is SGHRS and CDR2 is YFSETQ. The CDR3 DNA follows: TGCGCCAGCAGCTTGGCAGGGGCCACCGGACAGGGCTATGGCTACACCTTC. Translating it yields CASSLAGATGQGYGYTF.

This clonotype was detected only a few times. V is TRBV7-8 and J is TRBJ2-2; 7 nucleotides line up with TRBD1. Germline loops: CDR1 SGHVS, CDR2 FQNEAQ. V shed 6 bases, J shed 0 bases, and the junction held 7 bases outside the gene matches. CDR3 length: 16 residues. The CDR3 DNA reads as TGTGCCAGCAGTTACTTGACAGGGTCGAACACCGGGGAGCTGTTTTTT. This encodes CASSYLTGSNTGELFF.

The chain recombines TRBV7-2 with TRBJ2-2; TRBD2 is a possible D gene (5 bases). This CDR3 is built from 14 residues. Trimming stripped 4 bases from V and 5 bases from J, with 11 bases between. CDR1 and CDR2 from the germline V gene are SGHTA and FQGNSA. In nucleotides, the CDR3 is TGTGCCAGCAGCTCCGAGGGTTATACCGGGGAGCTGTTTTTT. It yields the protein CASSSEGYTGELFF. Using reference TRBV7-2 and TRBJ2-2 for the parts outside the CDR3, the full variable domain is GAGVSQSPSNKVTEKGKDVELRCDPISGHTALYWYRQSLGQGLEFLIYFQGNSAPDKSGLPSDRFSAERTGGSVSTLTIQRTQQEDSAVYLCASSSEGYTGELFFGEGSRLTVL.

This clonotype was observed at least ten times. This chain uses TRBV28 with TRBJ2-6; no clear D gene. The CDR3 covers 13 residues. The germline V gene encodes CDR1 MDHEN and CDR2 SYDVKM. V dropped 6 bases and J dropped 4 bases, with 7 bases sitting between them. The chain's CDR3 is CASSIDGANVLTF. DNA for the CDR3: TGTGCCAGCAGCATCGACGGGGCCAACGTCCTGACTTTC.

This clonotype was picked up many times. This chain joins TRBV5-1 and TRBJ2-1; D is possibly TRBD2 (5 bases). This CDR3 is built from 16 residues. Trimming shortened V by 0 bases and J by 4 bases, and 14 bases separated the two germline ends. The V gene's germline CDR1 is SGHRS and CDR2 YFSETQ. The CDR3 reads CASSLAGDYIYNEQFF. In DNA, the CDR3 is TGCGCCAGCAGCTTGGCCGGAGACTACATTTACAATGAGCAGTTCTTC.

This clonotype appeared many times. The chain joins TRBV5-6 to TRBJ2-4; D is perhaps TRBD2 (7 bases). Trimming removed 1 base at V and 1 base at J, with 12 bases between. CDR3 length equals 16 residues. Germline lookup yields CDR1 SGHDT and CDR2 YYEEEE. The CDR3 DNA reads as TGTGCCAGCAGCTTGCGGGGGGCCTTGGCCAAAAACATTCAGTACTTC. This sequence encodes CASSLRGALAKNIQYF.

About this clonotype: A read error is likely here: a far larger clone is one base away. The V and J genes are TRBV12-3 or TRBV12-4 and TRBJ2-1, with TRBD2 as a possible D gene (6 bases). The CDR3 totals 13 residues. The CDR3 coding sequence is TGTGCCACCAGTTTCGGGAGCTACAATGAGCAGTTCTTC. It yields the protein CATSFGSYNEQFF.

This clonotype was observed a few times. The chain links TRBV6-4 to TRBJ2-1; 8 nucleotides agree with TRBD1. Germline V gene sequence: CDR1 MRHNA, CDR2 SNTAGT. Trimming removed 3 bases from V and 7 bases from J; junction bases left unmatched: 11. The CDR3 runs to 16 residues. This chain's CDR3 is CASSESTGTGSNEQFF. The CDR3 DNA reads TGTGCCAGCAGTGAGTCAACCGGGACAGGTTCGAATGAGCAGTTCTTC.

This chain uses TRBV10-3 with TRBJ1-1; 10 bases map to TRBD1. CDR3 size: 13 residues. Losses at the gene ends were 6 bases for V and 3 bases for J; bases not matched to a gene: 1. Germline lookup yields CDR1 ENHRY and CDR2 SYGVKD. The CDR3 is CAIRGTGDTEAFF. The CDR3 DNA sequence: TGTGCCATCAGAGGGACAGGGGACACTGAAGCTTTCTTT.

This clonotype was seen repeatedly, ten times or more. The V call is TRBV18, the J call TRBJ1-5, with a weak D call TRBD1 (5 bases). Germline V gene sequence: CDR1 KGHSH, CDR2 LQKENI. With 4 bases removed from V and 6 bases from J, the gap between germline ends came to 19 bases. The CDR3 consists of 16 residues. The chain's CDR3 is CASSLGKGDGSQPQHF. The CDR3 DNA follows: TGTGCCAGCTCACTGGGTAAAGGGGACGGCAGTCAGCCCCAGCATTTT.

The rearrangement joins TRBV9 to TRBJ1-5, with D unresolved. V shed 4 bases and J shed 0 bases, with 20 bases lying between them. Germline CDR1 is SGDLS and CDR2 is YYNGEE. The CDR3 is 18 amino acids. CDR3 sequence: CASSTQLTQKNSNQPQHF. For the CDR3, the DNA is TGTGCCAGCAGCACACAGCTAACACAGAAGAATAGCAATCAGCCCCAGCATTTT. The whole variable domain, filled in from reference TRBV9 and TRBJ1-5, reads DSGVTQTPKHLITATGQRVTLRCSPRSGDLSVYWYQQSLDQGLQFLIQYYNGEERAKGNILERFSAQQFPDLHSELNLSSLELGDSALYFCASSTQLTQKNSNQPQHFGDGTRLSIL.

This clonotype was seen many times. This chain links TRBV2 with TRBJ2-3; 10 positions agree with TRBD2. The CDR3 runs 16 residues. Germline values: CDR1 SNHLY, CDR2 FYNNEI. Trimming took 0 bases from V and 1 from J; bases not matched to a gene: 1. In DNA form, the CDR3 reads TGTGCCAGCAGTGAAGCGCTAGCGGGGGGCACAGATACGCAGTATTTT. Translated: CASSEALAGGTDTQYF.